The rows below give T cell receptor beta chains drawn from one sample of a study of blood T cell repertoires in COVID-19. Measured with immunoSEQ multiplex PCR; TCRdb has only the in-frame clones, and not every one. The sample shows about 380,000 clones, around 90% of them seen only once. Sequencing input: PBMCs or T cells enriched from blood (not recorded which). These receptor sequences come from a woman under 30 who had recovered from COVID-19. Each CDR3 is given with its conserved first and last residue. The D gene is left open where the match is weak. Expanded clones are given a class, and other clones once, few, many or no size at all.

D gene	V gene	J gene	clone size	CDR3 protein	CDR3 DNA
NA	TRBV11-3	TRBJ2-5	NA	CASSLGSGGETQYF	TGTGCCAGCAGCTTAGGCTCAGGGGGGGAGACCCAGTACTTC
NA	TRBV5-6	TRBJ1-5	NA	CASSLASNQPQHF	TGTGCCAGCAGCTTGGCGAGCAATCAGCCCCAGCATTTT
NA	TRBV15	TRBJ1-1	few	CATSRDLAGRLTAMNTEAFF	TGTGCCACCAGCAGAGATCTGGCAGGGCGATTAACCGCGATGAACACTGAAGCTTTCTTT
NA	TRBV12-3/TRBV12-4	TRBJ1-1	NA	CASYRATEAFF	TGTGCCAGCTACAGGGCCACTGAAGCTTTCTTT
TRBD1	TRBV30	TRBJ1-2	NA	CAWTTGSYGYTF	TGTGCCTGGACGACAGGGTCCTATGGCTACACCTTC
TRBD1	TRBV7-8	TRBJ1-6	NA	CASRPDRGVKNSPLHF	TGTGCCAGCAGACCGGACAGGGGGGTGAAGAATTCACCCCTCCACTTT
NA	TRBV30	TRBJ2-3	NA	CAWSGDITTQYF	TGTGCCTGGAGCGGCGACATAACTACGCAGTATTTT
NA	TRBV9	TRBJ2-5	NA	CASSVDQGQTQYF	TGTGCCAGCAGCGTAGACCAGGGGCAGACCCAGTACTTC
NA	TRBV27	TRBJ1-2	NA	CASSLVGGFGYTF	TGTGCCAGCAGTTTGGTCGGCGGGTTCGGCTACACCTTC
NA	TRBV5-6	TRBJ1-1	once	CASSLGGGTSNTEAFF	TGTGCCAGCAGCTTGGGGGGAGGGACATCGAACACTGAAGCTTTCTTT
NA	TRBV19	TRBJ1-4	NA	CASSQRRGEGEKLFF	TGTGCCAGTAGTCAAAGGAGGGGAGAGGGTGAAAAACTGTTTTTT
TRBD1	TRBV5-8	TRBJ1-3	NA	CASNRVGQGAGNTIYF	TGTGCCAGCAACAGAGTTGGACAGGGGGCTGGAAACACCATATATTTT
TRBD2	TRBV30	TRBJ2-3	NA	CAWSPPGTRGYTDTQYF	TGTGCCTGGAGTCCCCCCGGGACTAGGGGTTACACAGATACGCAGTATTTT
TRBD1	TRBV5-1	TRBJ1-4	NA	CASSRTDRATNEKLFF	TGCGCCAGCAGTCGCACTGACAGGGCAACTAATGAAAAACTGTTTTTT
TRBD2	TRBV19	TRBJ2-3	NA	CASSRPRGGVNTQYF	TGTGCCAGTAGCCGTCCGCGGGGGGGCGTGAATACGCAGTATTTT
TRBD1	TRBV7-9	TRBJ1-2	NA	CASGQANYGYTF	TGTGCGTCGGGACAGGCTAACTATGGCTACACCTTC
TRBD2	TRBV7-2	TRBJ2-1	NA	CASSLGTIKFF	TGTGCCAGCAGTTTAGGGACTATTAAGTTCTTC
TRBD2	TRBV6-5	TRBJ2-7	NA	CASSYAAGTSSYEQYF	TGTGCCAGCAGTTACGCCGCCGGGACTAGCTCCTACGAGCAGTACTTC
NA	TRBV10-3	TRBJ1-1	NA	CAISDSGVAEAFF	TGTGCCATCAGTGACTCGGGGGTGGCCGAAGCTTTCTTT
TRBD1	TRBV4-1	TRBJ1-1	few	CASSQTGEIREAFF	TGCGCCAGCAGCCAGACAGGGGAGATTAGAGAAGCTTTCTTT
NA	TRBV2	TRBJ2-7	NA	CASSGGPLGEQYF	TGTGCCAGCAGTGGAGGCCCGCTAGGCGAGCAGTACTTC
NA	TRBV29-1	TRBJ2-5	NA	CSVLRDMETQYF	TGCAGCGTTCTCCGGGACATGGAGACCCAGTACTTC
NA	TRBV6-5	TRBJ2-5	NA	CATNLPQETQYF	TGTGCCACTAACCTGCCCCAAGAGACCCAGTACTTC
TRBD1	TRBV28	TRBJ1-1	NA	CASSPWRDRGWAEAFF	TGTGCCAGCAGTCCATGGCGAGACAGGGGATGGGCTGAAGCTTTCTTT
NA	TRBV30	TRBJ1-1	NA	CAWSPQVNTEAFF	TGTGCCTGGAGTCCCCAGGTGAACACTGAAGCTTTCTTT
NA	TRBV7-9	TRBJ2-7	many	CASSLTGYEQYF	TGTGCCAGCAGCTTAACGGGCTACGAGCAGTACTTC
TRBD1	TRBV7-8	TRBJ1-3	NA	CASSLVGTGRDSGNTIYF	TGTGCCAGCAGCTTAGTAGGGACAGGGAGGGACTCTGGAAACACCATATATTTT
NA	TRBV30	TRBJ1-2	NA	CAWSVQENYGYTF	TGTGCCTGGAGCGTACAGGAGAACTATGGCTACACCTTC
NA	TRBV19	TRBJ1-4	NA	CASRRWGQDEKLFF	TGTGCCAGTAGGCGGTGGGGGCAGGATGAAAAACTGTTTTTT
TRBD2	TRBV13	TRBJ2-7	NA	CASSLGGGVVYEQYF	TGTGCCAGCAGCTTAGGCGGGGGGGTCGTTTACGAGCAGTACTTC
NA	TRBV20-1	TRBJ1-2	NA	CSASPIYGYTF	TGCAGTGCTTCCCCCATCTATGGCTACACCTTC
TRBD1	TRBV3-1/TRBV3-2	TRBJ1-6	NA	CASSPRDRVNNSPLHF	TGTGCCAGCAGCCCCCGGGACAGGGTTAATAATTCACCCCTCCACTTT
TRBD1	TRBV6-6	TRBJ1-1	NA	CASSPWTGGAPDTEAFF	TGTGCCAGCAGTCCCTGGACAGGGGGCGCCCCGGACACTGAAGCTTTCTTT
NA	TRBV12-3/TRBV12-4	TRBJ1-1	NA	CASSSTGGEAFF	TGTGCCAGCAGCTCAACAGGTGGTGAAGCTTTCTTT
NA	TRBV6-5	TRBJ1-3	NA	CASSYSPSSGNTIYF	TGTGCCAGCAGTTATAGCCCGAGCTCTGGAAACACCATATATTTT
NA	TRBV9	TRBJ2-5	NA	CASSARVGGPYETQYF	TGTGCCAGCAGCGCCCGGGTGGGGGGGCCATACGAGACCCAGTACTTC
NA	TRBV5-4	TRBJ1-4	NA	CASSLHGDSLGREKLFF	TGTGCCAGCAGCTTGCACGGTGACAGTTTAGGTCGTGAAAAACTGTTTTTT
NA	TRBV3-1/TRBV3-2	TRBJ1-6	NA	CASSQGGPSSYNSPLHF	TGTGCCAGCAGCCAAGGGGGGCCCAGCTCCTATAATTCACCCCTCCACTTT
NA	TRBV5-1	TRBJ1-5	NA	CASSLEAGGNQPQHF	TGCGCCAGCAGCTTGGAGGCAGGGGGCAATCAGCCCCAGCATTTT
NA	TRBV19	TRBJ1-1	NA	CASSMSGRATEAFF	TGTGCCAGTAGTATGAGTGGCAGGGCCACTGAAGCTTTCTTT
TRBD1	TRBV7-9	TRBJ2-2	NA	CASSPGTGGPNTGELFF	TGTGCCAGCAGTCCCGGGACAGGGGGCCCCAACACCGGGGAGCTGTTTTTT
TRBD1	TRBV2	TRBJ2-7	NA	CASSEAGQGYEQYF	TGTGCCAGCAGTGAAGCGGGACAGGGCTACGAGCAGTACTTC
TRBD1	TRBV28	TRBJ2-1	once	CASSRQGRNEQFF	TGTGCCAGCAGCCGACAGGGTAGGAATGAGCAGTTCTTC
TRBD1	TRBV7-6	TRBJ1-1	NA	CASSLATGGWSTEAFF	TGTGCCAGCAGCTTAGCGACAGGGGGCTGGAGCACTGAAGCTTTCTTT
NA	TRBV21-1	TRBJ2-7	NA	CASSSEEESTYEQYF	TGTGCCAGCAGTTCAGAGGAAGAGTCTACCTACGAGCAGTACTTC
NA	TRBV5-3	TRBJ1-5	NA	CARSFREPQHF	TGTGCCAGAAGCTTCAGGGAGCCCCAGCATTTT
NA	TRBV9	TRBJ2-5	NA	CASSVGGAAQETQYF	TGTGCCAGCAGCGTAGGTGGGGCAGCTCAAGAGACCCAGTACTTC
NA	TRBV14	TRBJ1-6	NA	CASSQEIGSPLHF	TGTGCCAGCAGCCAAGAAATCGGGTCGCCCCTCCACTTT
TRBD2	TRBV13	TRBJ2-3	NA	CASSLERGRGFTDTQYF	TGTGCCAGCAGCTTAGAGCGAGGGCGGGGGTTCACAGATACGCAGTATTTT
NA	TRBV5-4	TRBJ2-4	NA	CASSLEPASGTIAKNIQYF	TGTGCCAGCAGCTTGGAGCCGGCCTCCGGGACAATAGCCAAAAACATTCAGTACTTC
TRBD1	TRBV20-1	TRBJ2-7	few	CSAIDRGPYEQYF	TGCAGTGCTATTGACAGGGGTCCCTACGAGCAGTACTTC
NA	TRBV27	TRBJ1-5	NA	CASSLRGAGQPQHF	TGTGCCAGCAGTTTGCGGGGGGCCGGTCAGCCCCAGCATTTT
TRBD1	TRBV30	TRBJ1-1	NA	CARGGRNTEAFF	TGTGCCAGAGGGGGCCGGAACACTGAAGCTTTCTTT
TRBD1	TRBV14	TRBJ1-1	NA	CASSQGQRTEAFF	TGTGCCAGCAGCCAGGGACAGAGAACTGAAGCTTTCTTT
TRBD1	TRBV29-1	TRBJ1-1	NA	CSVELGTGGTEAFF	TGCAGCGTGGAACTCGGGACAGGGGGCACTGAAGCTTTCTTT
TRBD1	TRBV6-5	TRBJ1-2	NA	CASTPGQGSGYTF	TGTGCCAGTACTCCGGGACAGGGATCCGGCTACACCTTC
NA	TRBV7-2	TRBJ1-4	NA	CASSLVIREKLFF	TGTGCCAGCAGCTTAGTCATCCGGGAAAAACTGTTTTTT
TRBD1	TRBV19	TRBJ1-6	NA	CASSTGTGGNSPLHF	TGTGCCAGTAGTACCGGGACAGGGGGAAATTCACCCCTCCACTTT